This T cell receptor (beta chain) stems from a study of blood T cell repertoires in COVID-19. Across the study: The analysed material was cDNA or gDNA that came from T cells, B-cell-depleted T cells, or PBMCs.

Per the original data handling: Estimates of nucleated cell counts were drawn from the amplification of reference gene primers. The assay was immunoSEQ multiplex PCR, and TCRdb's table has in-frame clones only and misses some. D and trimming were read from the DNA, whereas the V and J calls and clone size are those reported in that table. The table has approximately 230,000 clones, approximately 90% seen once. Seattle enrolled patients during active infection and tracked them longitudinally. V lost 4 bases and J lost 3; bases outside the gene matches: 7. This CDR3 comprises 16 residues. From germline, CDR1 is MGHRA and CDR2 YSYEKL.

The sample consisted of peripheral blood. The rearrangement joins TRBV4-1 to TRBJ1-4; 8 positions match TRBD1. The sequence was obtained from a woman in her thirties with COVID-19, enrolled during active disease. The CDR3 spells CASSRLAGGSNEKLFF. The CDR3 bases are TGCGCCAGCAGCCGGCTAGCAGGGGGCTCTAATGAAAAACTGTTTTTT.